Reported below is one TCR beta chain. What it binds is unknown. The germline gives CDR1 ENHRY, CDR2 SYGVKD. The CDR3 has 12 residues. V was clipped by 11 bases and J by 6 bases, with 16 bases between them. These data come from a study of identical twins. TCRdb re-called the 5' RACE reads through MiXCR, storing one row per CDR3 protein. In the table there are about 470,000 distinct CDR3 sequences, 20% to 25% of which are singletons. Healthy Caucasians, and only they, were the donors. Study observations and caveats: Beta clonotypes that were abundant in cord blood contained fewer insertions, a pattern absent from memory repertoires.

The same data also contributed to another study, on T cells expressing NK-cell markers.

The sample comprised CD4+ T cells sorted from blood. The rearrangement uses TRBV10-3 and TRBJ2-5, with a possible D match to TRBD1 (5 bases). The sequence was obtained from a young woman in good health. The chain's CDR3 is CAVSVTAKTQYF. DNA of the CDR3: TGTGCCGTAAGCGTGACAGCAAAGACCCAGTACTTC.